The entry below describes one T cell receptor (beta chain). The Seattle patients joined while their infection was active and were tracked longitudinally afterward. The data derive from a study of blood T cell repertoires in COVID-19. About the research overall: COVID-19 samples collected from the United States, Italy and Spain covered acute and convalescent phases. PBMCs, B-cell-depleted T cells, or T cells provided the cDNA or gDNA that made up the material.

Authors' data handling: Reference gene primers were amplified, and this amplification served to estimate nucleated cell counts. Produced via immunoSEQ multiplex PCR; TCRdb's table is partial and in-frame only. D and trimming were read from the DNA, whereas the V and J calls and clone size are those reported in that table. The sample holds 45,000 to 65,000 clones, roughly four fifths seen once. The germline gives CDR1 SGHRS, CDR2 YFSETQ. The CDR3 extends over 13 amino acids. The ends were cut back, 0 bases at V and 2 bases at J, with 5 bases in the middle. The sequenced material came from peripheral blood. The chain couples TRBV5-1 to TRBJ1-2; D not resolved. The TCR originated in an elderly woman with COVID-19, enrolled during active disease. CDR3 nucleotide sequence: TGCGCCAGCAGCTTGGACAGCAACTATGGCTACACCTTC. Amino acid sequence: CASSLDSNYGYTF.